This T cell receptor (beta chain) came from a study of breast tumors, draining lymph nodes, adjacent tissues. Samples came from axillary lymph nodes draining the breast cancer. Study results and limitations: Tumor and nontumor repertoires were significantly more similar in luminal-like than in basal-like breast cancer. Data fit most tumor T cells coming from lymph node, expanding in tumor. That most tumor T cells come from lymph nodes remained unproven. Tumor repertoires ranked between lymph nodes and nontumor tissue in diversity, with V and J gene preferences.

Each CDR3 protein is one row after TCRdb ran MiXCR on the multiplex PCR reads. The sample shows around 150,000 distinct CDR3 sequences, approximately 32% of them seen only once. The length of the CDR3 is 16 residues. Trimming removed 1 base at V and 2 bases at J, with 12 bases between. Germline-derived CDR1 and CDR2 are LGHDT and YNNKEL (reference sequence). This clonotype was detected many times. Its specificity is unknown. This rearrangement joins TRBV3-1 to TRBJ1-3, with D possibly TRBD1 on 6 matching bases. The specimen was axillary lymph node tissue. The origin of this receptor is a female donor with breast cancer. Some clones in this sample may be carry-over from other donors' samples. The CDR3 reads CASSQGGQGPGNTIYF. The DNA for the CDR3 is TGTGCCAGCAGCCAAGGGGGGCAGGGCCCTGGAAACACCATATATTTT.